This T cell receptor (beta chain) was identified during a study of T cell responses to AZD1222 COVID-19 vaccine. General observations from the study: Spike was spanned by vaccine-associated CD4 TCRs, which were dominant at 160-218 and 743-854. Baseline seropositivity characterized only six AZD1222 recipients. Donors in the cohort were predominantly white British and more often female, and clonal diversity was possibly underestimated.

This clone was observed once. The antigen is not known. Some clones are missing from TCRdb's copy, which holds only in-frame ones; the method was immunoSEQ multiplex PCR. This sample has 94,000 or so clones; almost 90% occur once, and the top ten carry about 26%. Sequencing was performed on peripheral blood, taken on day 0 of AZD1222 vaccination. This clonotype was obtained from an adult in good health.

The CDR3 loop reads CASSFQQGDNQPQHF. CDR3 in DNA: TGCGCCAGCAGCTTCCAACAGGGCGACAATCAGCCCCAGCATTTT. The V gene is TRBV4-1, the J gene TRBJ1-5, with D possibly TRBD1 on 6 matching bases. Germline loops: CDR1 MGHRA, CDR2 YSYEKL. V lost 5 bases and J lost 3, with 14 bases in between. CDR3 length: 15 amino acids.